This T cell receptor (beta chain) was observed in a study of cytomegalovirus exposure and HLA in healthy donors. Overall study findings and caveats: Accurate HLA-A and HLA-B prediction from TCR beta sequences was reported for most subjects. Sequence variants that were highly shared formed a cluster that was likely a sequencing artifact. Cytomegalovirus association was assigned to approximately 160 TCR beta chains.

The PCR used 60 Vbeta and 13 Jbeta primers. Using immunoSEQ multiplex PCR, the repertoire was profiled, and TCRdb retains in-frame clones only, with some absent. Among roughly 100,000 clones listed, 71% were seen once. Germline lookup yields CDR1 SGHDT and CDR2 YYEEEE. V gave up 5 bases and J gave up 4 bases, with 15 bases separating them. The CDR3 is 14 amino acids. To note about this clone: Its target is unknown.

All the people who gave samples were healthy bone marrow donors. The source material was PBMCs. The receptor was derived from a female donor in good health and CMV-seronegative. The chain combines TRBV5-6 with TRBJ2-5; D might be TRBD1 (5 bases). CDR3 protein: CASSFQGSPETQYF. CDR3 sequence (DNA): TGTGCCAGCAGTTTTCAGGGATCGCCAGAGACCCAGTACTTC. Full variable domain (rest looked up from reference TRBV5-6 and TRBJ2-5): DAGVTQSPTHLIKTRGQQVTLRCSPKSGHDTVSWYQQALGQGPQFIFQYYEEEERQRGNFPDRFSGHQFPNYSSELNVNALLLGDSALYLCASSFQGSPETQYFGPGTRLLVL.